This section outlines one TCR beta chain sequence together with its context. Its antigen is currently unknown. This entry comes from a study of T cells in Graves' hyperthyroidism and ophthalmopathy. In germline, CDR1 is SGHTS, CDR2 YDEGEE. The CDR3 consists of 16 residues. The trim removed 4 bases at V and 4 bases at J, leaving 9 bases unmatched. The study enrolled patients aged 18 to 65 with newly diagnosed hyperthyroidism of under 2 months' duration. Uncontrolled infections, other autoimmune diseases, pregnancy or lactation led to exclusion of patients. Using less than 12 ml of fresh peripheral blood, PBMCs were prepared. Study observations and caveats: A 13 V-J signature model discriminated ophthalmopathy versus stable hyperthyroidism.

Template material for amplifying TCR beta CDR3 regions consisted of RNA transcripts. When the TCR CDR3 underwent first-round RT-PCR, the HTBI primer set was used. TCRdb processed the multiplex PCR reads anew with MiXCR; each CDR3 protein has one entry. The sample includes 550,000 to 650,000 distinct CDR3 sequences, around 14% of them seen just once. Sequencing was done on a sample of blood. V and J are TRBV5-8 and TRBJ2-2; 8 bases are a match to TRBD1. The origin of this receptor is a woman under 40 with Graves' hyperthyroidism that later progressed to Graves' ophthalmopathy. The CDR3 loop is CASSPRQGLGTGELFF. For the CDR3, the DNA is TGTGCCAGCAGCCCGCGACAGGGGCTCGGCACCGGGGAGCTGTTTTTT.